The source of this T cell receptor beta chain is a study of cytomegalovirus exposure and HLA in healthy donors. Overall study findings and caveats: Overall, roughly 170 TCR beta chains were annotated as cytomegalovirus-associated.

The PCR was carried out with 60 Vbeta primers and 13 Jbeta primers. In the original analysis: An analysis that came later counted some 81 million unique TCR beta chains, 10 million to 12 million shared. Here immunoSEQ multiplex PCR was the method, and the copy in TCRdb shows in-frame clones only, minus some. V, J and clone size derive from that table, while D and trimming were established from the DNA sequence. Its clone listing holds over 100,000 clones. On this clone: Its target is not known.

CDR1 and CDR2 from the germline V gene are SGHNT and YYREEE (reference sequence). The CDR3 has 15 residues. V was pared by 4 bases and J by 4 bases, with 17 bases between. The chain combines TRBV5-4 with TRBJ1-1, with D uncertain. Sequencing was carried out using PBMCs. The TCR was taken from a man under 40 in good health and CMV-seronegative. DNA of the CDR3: TGTGCCAGCAGCCCCCGAAATATCGGGAGCACTGAAGCTTTCTTT. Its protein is CASSPRNIGSTEAFF.